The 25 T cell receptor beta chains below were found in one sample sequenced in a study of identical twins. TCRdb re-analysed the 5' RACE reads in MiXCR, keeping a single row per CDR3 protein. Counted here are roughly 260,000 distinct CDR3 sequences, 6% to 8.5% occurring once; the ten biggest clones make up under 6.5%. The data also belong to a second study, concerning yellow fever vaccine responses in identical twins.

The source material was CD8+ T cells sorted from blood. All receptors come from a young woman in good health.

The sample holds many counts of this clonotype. CDR3 region: CSAFRGDTEAFF. The CDR3 bases are TGCAGTGCTTTCAGGGGGGACACTGAAGCTTTCTTT. The J gene is TRBJ1-1, the V gene TRBV20-1; 7 bases are shared with TRBD1. CDR3 size: 12 residues. CDR1 is DFQATT, CDR2 SNEGSKA, per germline (reference sequence). The V segment lost 5 bases and the J segment 3 bases; nucleotides outside the gene matches: 3.

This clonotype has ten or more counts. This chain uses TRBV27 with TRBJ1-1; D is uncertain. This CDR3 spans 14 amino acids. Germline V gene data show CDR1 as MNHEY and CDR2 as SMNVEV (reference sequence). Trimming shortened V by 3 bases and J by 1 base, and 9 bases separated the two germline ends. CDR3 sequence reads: CASSFARQNTEAFF. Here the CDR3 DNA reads TGTGCCAGCAGTTTTGCCCGACAGAACACTGAAGCTTTCTTT.

CDR3 residues: CATSDWDGTEAFF. In DNA form, the CDR3 reads TGTGCCACCAGTGACTGGGACGGAACTGAAGCTTTCTTT. The chain joins TRBV24-1 to TRBJ1-1, with D perhaps TRBD1 (5 bases). V was clipped by 4 bases and J by 5 bases, with 10 bases between them. CDR3 size: 13 residues. The germline gives CDR1 KGHDR, CDR2 SFDVKD.

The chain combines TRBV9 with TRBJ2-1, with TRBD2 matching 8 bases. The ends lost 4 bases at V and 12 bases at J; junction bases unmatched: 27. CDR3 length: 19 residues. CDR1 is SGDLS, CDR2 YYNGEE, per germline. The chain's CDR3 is CASSTEAFVGGRPGGWQFF. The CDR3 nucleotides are TGTGCCAGCAGCACCGAGGCGTTCGTAGGCGGGAGGCCGGGGGGATGGCAGTTCTTC.

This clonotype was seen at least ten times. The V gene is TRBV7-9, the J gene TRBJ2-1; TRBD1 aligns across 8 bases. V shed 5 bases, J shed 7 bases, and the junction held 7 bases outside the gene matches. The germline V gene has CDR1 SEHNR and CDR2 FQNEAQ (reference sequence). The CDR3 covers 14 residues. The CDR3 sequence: CASSPRTGRNEQFF. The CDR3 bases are TGTGCCAGCAGCCCACGGACAGGGAGGAATGAGCAGTTCTTC. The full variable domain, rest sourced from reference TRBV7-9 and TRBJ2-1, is DTGVSQNPRHKITKRGQNVTFRCDPISEHNRLYWYRQTLGQGPEFLTYFQNEAQLEKSRLLSDRFSAERPKGSFSTLEIQRTEQGDSAMYLCASSPRTGRNEQFFGPGTRLTVL.

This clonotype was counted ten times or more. The CDR3 nucleotides are TGTGCCAGCAGTTCGGGGGGTGAGCAGTTCTTC. Translation gives CASSSGGEQFF. V and J are TRBV6-5 and TRBJ2-1; TRBD2 matches at 7 bases. Unmatched junction bases numbered 0, after V lost 4 bases and J lost 9 bases. The CDR3 consists of 11 residues. CDR1 is MNHEY, CDR2 SVGAGI, per germline.

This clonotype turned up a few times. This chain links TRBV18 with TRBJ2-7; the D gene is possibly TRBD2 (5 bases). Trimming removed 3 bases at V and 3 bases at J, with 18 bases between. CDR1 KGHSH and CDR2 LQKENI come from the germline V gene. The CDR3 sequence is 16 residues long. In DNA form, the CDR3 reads TGTGCCAGCTCACCGGACTCTATGGCAGACAACTACGAGCAGTACTTC. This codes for CASSPDSMADNYEQYF.

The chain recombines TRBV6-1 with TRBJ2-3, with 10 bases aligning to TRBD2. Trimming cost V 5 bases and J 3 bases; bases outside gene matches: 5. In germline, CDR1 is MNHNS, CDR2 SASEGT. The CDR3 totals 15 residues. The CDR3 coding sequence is TGTGCCAGCAGTCAAGGACTAGCGGAAACAGATACGCAGTATTTT. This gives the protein CASSQGLAETDTQYF.

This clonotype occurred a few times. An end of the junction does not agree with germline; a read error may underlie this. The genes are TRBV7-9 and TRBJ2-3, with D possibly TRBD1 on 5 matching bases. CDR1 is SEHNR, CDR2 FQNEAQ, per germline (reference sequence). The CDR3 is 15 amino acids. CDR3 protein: CASSPLEGNPYRRDF. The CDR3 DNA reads TGTGCCAGCAGCCCCCTGGAAGGGAACCCCTACCGCAGGGATTTT.

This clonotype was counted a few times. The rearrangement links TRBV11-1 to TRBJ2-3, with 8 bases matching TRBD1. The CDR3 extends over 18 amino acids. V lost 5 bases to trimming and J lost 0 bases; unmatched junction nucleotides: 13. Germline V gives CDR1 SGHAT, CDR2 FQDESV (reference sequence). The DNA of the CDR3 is TGTGCCAGCAGCGCGGACAGGGAGCTAGTGGCTAGCACAGATACGCAGTATTTT. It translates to CASSADRELVASTDTQYF.

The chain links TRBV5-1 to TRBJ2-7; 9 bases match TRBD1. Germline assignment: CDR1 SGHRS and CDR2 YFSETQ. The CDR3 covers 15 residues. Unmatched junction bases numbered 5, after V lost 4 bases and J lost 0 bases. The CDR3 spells CASSQRQGVSYEQYF. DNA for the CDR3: TGCGCCAGCAGCCAGAGACAGGGGGTCTCCTACGAGCAGTACTTC.

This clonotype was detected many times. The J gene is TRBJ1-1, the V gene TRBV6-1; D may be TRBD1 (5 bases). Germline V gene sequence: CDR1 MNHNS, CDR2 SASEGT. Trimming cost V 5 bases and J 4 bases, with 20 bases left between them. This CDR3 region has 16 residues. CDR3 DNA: TGTGCCAGCAGTCTTGACGACGGAAAGGGGCTCACTGAAGCTTTCTTT. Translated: CASSLDDGKGLTEAFF.

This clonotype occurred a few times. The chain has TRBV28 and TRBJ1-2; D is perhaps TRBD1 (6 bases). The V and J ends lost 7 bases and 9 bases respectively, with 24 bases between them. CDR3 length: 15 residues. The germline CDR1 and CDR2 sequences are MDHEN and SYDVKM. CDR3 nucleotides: TGTGCCAGCACCTTTTATGACGGACAGAAGTTAAGCTACACCTTC. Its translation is CASTFYDGQKLSYTF.

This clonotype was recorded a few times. CDR3 protein: CASSVAGTGDTYEQYF. CDR3 nucleotides: TGTGCCAGCAGCGTAGCCGGGACAGGGGACACCTACGAGCAGTACTTC. The gene calls are TRBV9 and TRBJ2-7, with TRBD1 matching 10 bases. Germline CDR1 SGDLS, CDR2 YYNGEE. The CDR3 consists of 16 residues. V lost 0 bases to trimming and J lost 2 bases; unmatched junction nucleotides: 5.

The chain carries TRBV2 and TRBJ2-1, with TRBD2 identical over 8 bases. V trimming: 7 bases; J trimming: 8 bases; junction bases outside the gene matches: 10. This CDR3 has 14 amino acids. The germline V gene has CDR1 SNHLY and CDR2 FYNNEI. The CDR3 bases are TGTGCCAGCATCAACGGGAGGGCCTGGGATGAGCAGTTCTTC. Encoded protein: CASINGRAWDEQFF.

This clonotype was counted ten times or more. For the CDR3, the DNA is TGCGCCAGCAGCTTGTCCCTGTACTACGAGCAGTACTTC. Its translation: CASSLSLYYEQYF. The chain is built from TRBV5-1 and TRBJ2-7, with no clear D. CDR1 and CDR2 from the germline V gene are SGHRS and YFSETQ. The V end lost 1 base, the J end lost 3 bases, and 8 bases lay between the germline ends. The CDR3 is 13 amino acids.

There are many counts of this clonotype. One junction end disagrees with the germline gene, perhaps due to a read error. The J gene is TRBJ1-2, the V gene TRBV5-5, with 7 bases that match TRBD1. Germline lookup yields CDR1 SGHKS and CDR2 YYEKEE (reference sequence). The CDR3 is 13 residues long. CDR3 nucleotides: TGTGCCAGCACCTTGGGGACAGACTATGGCTACACCTTC. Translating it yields CASTLGTDYGYTF.

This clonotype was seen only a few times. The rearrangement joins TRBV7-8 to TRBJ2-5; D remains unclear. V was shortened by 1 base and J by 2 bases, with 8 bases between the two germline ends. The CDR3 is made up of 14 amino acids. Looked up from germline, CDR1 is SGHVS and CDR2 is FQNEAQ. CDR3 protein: CASSLVTDQETQYF. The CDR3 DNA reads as TGTGCCAGCAGCTTAGTAACAGATCAAGAGACCCAGTACTTC.

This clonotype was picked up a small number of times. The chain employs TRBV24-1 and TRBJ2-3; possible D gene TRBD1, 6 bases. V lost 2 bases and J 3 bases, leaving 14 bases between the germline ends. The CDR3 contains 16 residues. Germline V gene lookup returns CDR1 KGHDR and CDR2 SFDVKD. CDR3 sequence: CATSDSGQYLTDTQYF. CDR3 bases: TGTGCCACCAGTGATTCGGGACAATATTTGACAGATACGCAGTATTTT.

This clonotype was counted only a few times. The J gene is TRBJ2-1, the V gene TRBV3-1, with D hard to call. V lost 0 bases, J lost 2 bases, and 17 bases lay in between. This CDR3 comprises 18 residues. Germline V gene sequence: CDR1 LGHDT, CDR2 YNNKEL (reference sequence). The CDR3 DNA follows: TGTGCCAGCAGCCAAGATCCCCTTAGACTCTCCACCTACAATGAGCAGTTCTTC. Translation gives CASSQDPLRLSTYNEQFF.

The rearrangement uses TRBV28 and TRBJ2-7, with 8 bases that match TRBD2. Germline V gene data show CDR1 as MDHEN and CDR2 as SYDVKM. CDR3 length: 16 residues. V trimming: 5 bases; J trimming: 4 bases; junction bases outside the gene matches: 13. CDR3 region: CASSREGGQSGYEQYV. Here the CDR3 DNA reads TGTGCCAGCAGTCGGGAGGGGGGGCAATCGGGTTACGAGCAGTACGTC.

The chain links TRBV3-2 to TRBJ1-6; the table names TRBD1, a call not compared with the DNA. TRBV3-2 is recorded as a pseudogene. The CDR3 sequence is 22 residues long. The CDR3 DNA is TGTGCCAGCAGCCCCCGGTCTAGAGCGGACAGGGTGGATGGCGCCTATAATTCACCCCTCCACTTT. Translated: CASSPRSRADRVDGAYNSPLHF.

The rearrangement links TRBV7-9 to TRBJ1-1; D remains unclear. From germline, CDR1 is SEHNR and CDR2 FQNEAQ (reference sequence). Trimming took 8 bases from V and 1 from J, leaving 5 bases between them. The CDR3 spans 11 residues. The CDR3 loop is CASVQNTEAFF. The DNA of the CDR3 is TGTGCCAGCGTGCAGAACACTGAAGCTTTCTTT.

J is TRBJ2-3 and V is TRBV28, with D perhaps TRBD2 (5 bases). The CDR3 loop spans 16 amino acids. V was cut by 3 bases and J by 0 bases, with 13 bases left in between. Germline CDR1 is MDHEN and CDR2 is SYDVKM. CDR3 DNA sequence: TGTGCCAGCAGTTTGAGCGGTGTCCCGAGCACAGATACGCAGTATTTT. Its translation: CASSLSGVPSTDTQYF.

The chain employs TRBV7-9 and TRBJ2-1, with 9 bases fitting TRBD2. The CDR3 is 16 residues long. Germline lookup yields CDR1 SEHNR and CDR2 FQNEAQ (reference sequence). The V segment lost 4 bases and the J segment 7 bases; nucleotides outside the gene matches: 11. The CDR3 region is CASSWPGVAGVNEQFF. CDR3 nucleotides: TGTGCCAGCAGCTGGCCTGGAGTAGCGGGAGTGAATGAGCAGTTCTTC. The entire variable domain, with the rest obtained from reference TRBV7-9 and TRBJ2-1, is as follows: DTGVSQNPRHKITKRGQNVTFRCDPISEHNRLYWYRQTLGQGPEFLTYFQNEAQLEKSRLLSDRFSAERPKGSFSTLEIQRTEQGDSAMYLCASSWPGVAGVNEQFFGPGTRLTVL.